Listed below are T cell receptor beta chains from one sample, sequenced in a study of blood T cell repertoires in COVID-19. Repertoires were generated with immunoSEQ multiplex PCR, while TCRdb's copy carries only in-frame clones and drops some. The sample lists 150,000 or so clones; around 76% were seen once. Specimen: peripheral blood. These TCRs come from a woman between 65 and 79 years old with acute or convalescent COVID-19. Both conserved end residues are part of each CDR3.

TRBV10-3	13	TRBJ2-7	CAIGLAGANEQYF
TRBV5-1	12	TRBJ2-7	CASSAAGVEQYF
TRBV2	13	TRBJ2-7	CASSPDRDGEQYF
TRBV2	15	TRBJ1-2	CASSDTRGGPYGYTF
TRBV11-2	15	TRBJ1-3	CASSSGDRNGNTIYF
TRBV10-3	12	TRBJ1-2	CAISDHSYGYTF
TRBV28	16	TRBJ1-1	CASSLLSGQGNTEAFF
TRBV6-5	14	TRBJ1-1	CASSLDRGLTEAFF
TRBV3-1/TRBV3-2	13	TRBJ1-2	CASSQEPRGGYTF
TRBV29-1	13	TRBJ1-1	CSGRQGRNTEAFF
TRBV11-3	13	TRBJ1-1	CASSLQANTEAFF
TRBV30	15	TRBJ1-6	CAWSLGAGSGVPLHF
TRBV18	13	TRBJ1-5	CASSPQGGQPQHF
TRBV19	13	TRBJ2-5	CASSRAVQETQYF
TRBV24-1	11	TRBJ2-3	CATGVTDTQYF
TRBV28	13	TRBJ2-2	CASLTGNTGELFF
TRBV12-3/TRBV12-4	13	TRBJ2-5	CASSAQGRETQYF
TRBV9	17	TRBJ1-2	CASSAPQGESANYGYTF
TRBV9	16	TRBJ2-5	CASSEPGTGDRETQYF
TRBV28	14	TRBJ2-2	CASSPIRGSGELFF
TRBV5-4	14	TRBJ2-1	CASSRTSRYNEQFF
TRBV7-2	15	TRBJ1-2	CASSNDFSDRNGYTF
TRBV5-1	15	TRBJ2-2	CASSLQGTNTGELFF
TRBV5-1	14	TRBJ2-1	CASSKQGFDNEQFF
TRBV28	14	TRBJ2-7	CASMTGTSGYEQYF
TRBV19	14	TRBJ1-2	CASSIDQGASGYTF
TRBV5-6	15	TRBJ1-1	CASSLADRRNTEAFF
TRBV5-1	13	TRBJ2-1	CASSLGQYNEQFF
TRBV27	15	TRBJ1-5	CASSQTNPSHQPQHF
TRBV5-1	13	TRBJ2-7	CASSLGQGDEQYF
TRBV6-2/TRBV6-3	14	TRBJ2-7	CASSSQGASYEQYF
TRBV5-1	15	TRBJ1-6	CASSFWGHGGSPLHF
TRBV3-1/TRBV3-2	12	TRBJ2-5	CASSGSGETQYF
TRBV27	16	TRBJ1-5	CASSPRQGESNQPQHF
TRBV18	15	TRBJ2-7	CASSEGLASTYEQYF
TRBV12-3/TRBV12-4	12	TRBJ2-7	CASSLKGLAGNF
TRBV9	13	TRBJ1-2	CASSSGQPVNYTF
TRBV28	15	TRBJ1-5	CASSPGRVGNQPQHF
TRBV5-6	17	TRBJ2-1	CASSGVGLAGRYNEQFF
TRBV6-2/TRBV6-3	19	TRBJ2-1	CASSHPTSLVLSSYNEQFF
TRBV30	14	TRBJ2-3	CAWSIGGVSDTQYF
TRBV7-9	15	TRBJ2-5	CASSTSLTGAETQYF
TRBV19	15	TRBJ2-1	CASSSGLVRDNEQFF
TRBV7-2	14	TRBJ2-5	CASSLRTGGETQYF
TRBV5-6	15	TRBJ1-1	CASSLEGRVGTEAFF